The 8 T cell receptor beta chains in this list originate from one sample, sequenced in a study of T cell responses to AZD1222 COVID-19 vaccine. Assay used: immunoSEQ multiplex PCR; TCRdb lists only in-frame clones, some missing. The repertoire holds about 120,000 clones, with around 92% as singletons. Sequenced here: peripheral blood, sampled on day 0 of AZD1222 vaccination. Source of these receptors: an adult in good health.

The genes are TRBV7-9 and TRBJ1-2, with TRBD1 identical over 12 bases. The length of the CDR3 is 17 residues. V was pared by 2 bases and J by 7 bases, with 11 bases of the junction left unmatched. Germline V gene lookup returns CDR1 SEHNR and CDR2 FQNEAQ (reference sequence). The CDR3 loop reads CASSLPRGQGAHFGYTF. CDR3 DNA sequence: TGTGCCAGCAGCTTACCGCGGGGACAGGGGGCTCACTTTGGCTACACCTTC.

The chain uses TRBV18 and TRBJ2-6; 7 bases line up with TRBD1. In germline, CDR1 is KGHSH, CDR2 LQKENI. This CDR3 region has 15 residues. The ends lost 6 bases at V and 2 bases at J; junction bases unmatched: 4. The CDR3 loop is CASSQDRAGANVLTF. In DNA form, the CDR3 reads TGTGCCAGCTCCCAAGACAGGGCTGGGGCCAACGTCCTGACTTTC.

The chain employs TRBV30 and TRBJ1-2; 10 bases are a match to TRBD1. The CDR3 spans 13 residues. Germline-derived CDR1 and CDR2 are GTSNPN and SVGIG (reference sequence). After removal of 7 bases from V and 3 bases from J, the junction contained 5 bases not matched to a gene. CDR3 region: CAFDRGQDYGYTF. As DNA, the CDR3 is TGTGCCTTTGACAGGGGGCAAGACTATGGCTACACCTTC.

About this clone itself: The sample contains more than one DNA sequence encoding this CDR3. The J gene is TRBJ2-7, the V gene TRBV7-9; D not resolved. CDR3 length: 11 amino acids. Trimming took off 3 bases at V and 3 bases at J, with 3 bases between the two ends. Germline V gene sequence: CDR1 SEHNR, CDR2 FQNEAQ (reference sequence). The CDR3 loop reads CASSLDYEQYF. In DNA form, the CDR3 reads TGTGCCAGCAGCTTGGACTACGAGCAGTACTTC. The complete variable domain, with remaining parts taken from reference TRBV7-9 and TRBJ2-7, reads DTGVSQNPRHKITKRGQNVTFRCDPISEHNRLYWYRQTLGQGPEFLTYFQNEAQLEKSRLLSDRFSAERPKGSFSTLEIQRTEQGDSAMYLCASSLDYEQYFGPGTRLTVT.

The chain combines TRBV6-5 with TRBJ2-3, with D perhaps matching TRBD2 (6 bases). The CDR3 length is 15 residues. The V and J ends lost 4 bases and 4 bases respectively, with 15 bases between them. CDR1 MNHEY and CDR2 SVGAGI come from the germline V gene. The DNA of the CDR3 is TGTGCCAGCAGTTTCCGGGACTCACTTCCAGATACGCAGTATTTT. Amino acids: CASSFRDSLPDTQYF.

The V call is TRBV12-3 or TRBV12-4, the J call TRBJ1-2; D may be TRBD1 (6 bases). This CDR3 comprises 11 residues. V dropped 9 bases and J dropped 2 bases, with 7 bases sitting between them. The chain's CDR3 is CASTGNYGYTF. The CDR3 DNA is TGTGCCAGTACAGGGAACTATGGCTACACCTTC.

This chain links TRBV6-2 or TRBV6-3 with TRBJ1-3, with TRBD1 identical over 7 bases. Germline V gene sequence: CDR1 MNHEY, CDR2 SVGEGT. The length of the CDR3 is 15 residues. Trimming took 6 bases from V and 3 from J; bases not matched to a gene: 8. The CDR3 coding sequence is TGTGCCAGCAGCTCCGCCGGGACAGATGGAAACACCATATATTTT. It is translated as CASSSAGTDGNTIYF.

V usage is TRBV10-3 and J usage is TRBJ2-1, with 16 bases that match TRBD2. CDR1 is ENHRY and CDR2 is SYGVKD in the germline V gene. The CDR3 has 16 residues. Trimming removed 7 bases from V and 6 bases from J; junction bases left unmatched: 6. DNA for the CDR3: TGTGCCATCATGGGACTAGCGGGGGGGCCAGTCAATGAGCAGTTCTTC. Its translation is CAIMGLAGGPVNEQFF.